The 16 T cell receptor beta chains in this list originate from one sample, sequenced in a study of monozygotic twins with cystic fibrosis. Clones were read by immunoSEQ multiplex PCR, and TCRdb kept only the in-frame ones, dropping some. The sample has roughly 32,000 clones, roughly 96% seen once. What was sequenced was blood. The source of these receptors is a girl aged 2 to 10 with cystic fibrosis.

This chain's CDR3 is CASSQGIASGETQYF. Here the CDR3 DNA reads TGCGCCAGCAGCCAAGGCATTGCCTCCGGGGAGACCCAGTACTTC. V is TRBV4-1 and J is TRBJ2-5; D not certain. With 1 base removed from V and 5 bases from J, the gap between germline ends came to 14 bases. Per germline, CDR1 MGHRA and CDR2 YSYEKL. CDR3 length: 15 residues.

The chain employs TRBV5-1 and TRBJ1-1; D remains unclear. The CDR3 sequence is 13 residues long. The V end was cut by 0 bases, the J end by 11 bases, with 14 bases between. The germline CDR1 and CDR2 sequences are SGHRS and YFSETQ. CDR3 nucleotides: TGCGCCAGCAGCTTGGGGGCAGGTGTCTCGGCTTTCTTT. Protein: CASSLGAGVSAFF.

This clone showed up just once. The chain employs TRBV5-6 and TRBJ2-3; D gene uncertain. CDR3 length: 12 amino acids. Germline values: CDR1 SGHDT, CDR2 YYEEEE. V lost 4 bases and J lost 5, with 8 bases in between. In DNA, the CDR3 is TGTGCCAGCAGCCTATACAGAGATACGCAGTATTTT. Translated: CASSLYRDTQYF.

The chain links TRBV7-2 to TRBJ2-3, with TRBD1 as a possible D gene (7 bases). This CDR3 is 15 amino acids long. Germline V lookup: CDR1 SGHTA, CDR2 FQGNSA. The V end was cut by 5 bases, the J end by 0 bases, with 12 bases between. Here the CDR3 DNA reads TGTGCCAGCAGCGCAGGGGGGAGGAGCACAGATACGCAGTATTTT. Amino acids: CASSAGGRSTDTQYF.

CDR3 amino acids: CAIGRPPGDNEQFF. As DNA, the CDR3 is TGTGCCATCGGAAGACCCCCAGGTGACAATGAGCAGTTCTTC. V gene TRBV10-3 combines with J gene TRBJ2-1; D is unclear. Germline V gives CDR1 ENHRY, CDR2 SYGVKD. The CDR3 is 14 amino acids. Trimming left V 8 bases short and J 5 bases short, with 16 bases between.

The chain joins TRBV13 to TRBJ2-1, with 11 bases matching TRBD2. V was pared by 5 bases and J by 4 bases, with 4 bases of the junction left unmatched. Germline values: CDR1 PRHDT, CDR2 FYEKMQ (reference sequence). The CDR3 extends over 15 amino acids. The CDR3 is CASSPGLADYNEQFF. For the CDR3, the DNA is TGTGCCAGCAGCCCGGGACTAGCGGATTACAATGAGCAGTTCTTC. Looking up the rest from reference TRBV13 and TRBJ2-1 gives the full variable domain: AAGVIQSPRHLIKEKRETATLKCYPIPRHDTVYWYQQGPGQDPQFLISFYEKMQSDKGSIPDRFSAQQFSDYHSELNMSSLELGDSALYFCASSPGLADYNEQFFGPGTRLTVL.

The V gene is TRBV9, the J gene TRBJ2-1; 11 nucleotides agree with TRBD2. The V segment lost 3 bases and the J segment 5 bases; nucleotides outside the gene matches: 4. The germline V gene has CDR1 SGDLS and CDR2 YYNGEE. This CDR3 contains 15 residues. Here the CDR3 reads CASSAGTSGDNEQFF. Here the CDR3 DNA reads TGTGCCAGCAGCGCCGGGACTAGCGGTGACAATGAGCAGTTCTTC.

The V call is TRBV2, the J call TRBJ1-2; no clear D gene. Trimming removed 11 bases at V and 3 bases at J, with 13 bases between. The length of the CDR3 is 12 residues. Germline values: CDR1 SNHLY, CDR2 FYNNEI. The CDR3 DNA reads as TGTGCCGGCCAGGACTCTTACTATGGCTACACCTTC. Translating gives CAGQDSYYGYTF.

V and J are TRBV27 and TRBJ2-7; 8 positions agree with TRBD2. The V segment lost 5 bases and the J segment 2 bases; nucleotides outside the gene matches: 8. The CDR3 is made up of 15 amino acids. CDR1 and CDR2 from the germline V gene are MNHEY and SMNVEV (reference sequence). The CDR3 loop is CASSPGRGFTYEQYF. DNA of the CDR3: TGTGCCAGCAGTCCCGGGAGGGGCTTTACCTACGAGCAGTACTTC.

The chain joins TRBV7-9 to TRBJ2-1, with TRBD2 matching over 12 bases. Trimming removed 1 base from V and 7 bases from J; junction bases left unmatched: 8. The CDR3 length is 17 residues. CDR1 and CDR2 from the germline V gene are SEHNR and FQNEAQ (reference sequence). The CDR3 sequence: CASSLEIRTSGMNEQFF. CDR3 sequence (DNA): TGTGCCAGCAGCTTAGAGATAAGGACTAGCGGGATGAATGAGCAGTTCTTC.

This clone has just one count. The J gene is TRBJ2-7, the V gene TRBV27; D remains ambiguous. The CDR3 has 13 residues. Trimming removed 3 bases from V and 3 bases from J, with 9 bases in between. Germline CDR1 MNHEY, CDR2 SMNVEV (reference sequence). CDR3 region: CASSFLRDYEQYF. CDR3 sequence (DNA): TGTGCCAGCAGTTTCCTCCGAGACTACGAGCAGTACTTC.

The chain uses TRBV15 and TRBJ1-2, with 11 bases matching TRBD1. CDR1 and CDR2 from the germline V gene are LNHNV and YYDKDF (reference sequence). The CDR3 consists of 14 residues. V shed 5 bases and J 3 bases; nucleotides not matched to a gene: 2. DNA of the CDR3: TGTGCCACCAGCGGACAGGGGGCCCACTATGGCTACACCTTC. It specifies CATSGQGAHYGYTF.

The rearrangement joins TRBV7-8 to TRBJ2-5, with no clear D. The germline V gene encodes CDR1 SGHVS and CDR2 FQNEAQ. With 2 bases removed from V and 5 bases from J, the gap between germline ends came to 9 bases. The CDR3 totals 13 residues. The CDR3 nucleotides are TGTGCCAGCAGCTTACGCCCCTGGGAGACCCAGTACTTC. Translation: CASSLRPWETQYF.

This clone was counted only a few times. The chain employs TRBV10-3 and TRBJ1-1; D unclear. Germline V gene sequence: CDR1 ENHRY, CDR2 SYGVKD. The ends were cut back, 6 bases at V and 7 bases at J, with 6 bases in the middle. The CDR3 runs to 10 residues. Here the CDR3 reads CAIRDLEAFF. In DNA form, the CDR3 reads TGTGCCATCAGGGACCTTGAAGCTTTCTTT.

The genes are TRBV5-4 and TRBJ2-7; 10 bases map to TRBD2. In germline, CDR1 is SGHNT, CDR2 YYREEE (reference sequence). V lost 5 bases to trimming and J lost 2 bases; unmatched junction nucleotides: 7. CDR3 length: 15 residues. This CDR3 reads CASRSGTSETYEQYF. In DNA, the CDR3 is TGTGCCAGCAGGTCCGGGACTAGCGAAACCTACGAGCAGTACTTC.

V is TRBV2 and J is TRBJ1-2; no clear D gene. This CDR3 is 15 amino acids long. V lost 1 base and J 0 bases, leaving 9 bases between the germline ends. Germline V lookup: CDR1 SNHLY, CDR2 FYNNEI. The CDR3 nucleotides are TGTGCCAGCAGTGAAGAGACCGCAGCTAACTATGGCTACACCTTC. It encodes CASSEETAANYGYTF. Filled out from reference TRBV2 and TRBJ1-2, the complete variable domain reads EPEVTQTPSHQVTQMGQEVILRCVPISNHLYFYWYRQILGQKVEFLVSFYNNEISEKSEIFDDQFSVERPDGSNFTLKIRSTKLEDSAMYFCASSEETAANYGYTFGSGTRLTVV.